What follows are 7 T cell receptor beta chains derived from one specimen sequenced in a study of identifying expanded T cells in peripheral blood. Repertoires were generated with immunoSEQ multiplex PCR, while TCRdb's copy carries only in-frame clones and drops some. Of roughly 63,000 clones listed, approximately 83% are singletons. The sample taken for sequencing was blood. All receptors derive from a person aged 18 to 75 in good health.

The genes are TRBV29-1 and TRBJ2-2; D is unclear. The CDR3 covers 14 residues. CDR1 SQVTM and CDR2 ANQGSEA come from the germline V gene. The V and J ends lost 0 bases and 7 bases respectively, with 12 bases between them. Written as DNA, the CDR3 is TGCAGCGTTGAAGAATACAACAGAGGCGGGGAGCTGTTTTTT. This sequence encodes CSVEEYNRGGELFF.

The gene calls are TRBV5-6 and TRBJ1-2, with 8 bases matching TRBD1. Trimming at V came to 6 bases and at J to 5 bases, leaving 6 bases not matched to a gene. CDR3 length equals 13 residues. Germline loops: CDR1 SGHDT, CDR2 YYEEEE. The CDR3 DNA sequence: TGTGCCAGCAACGAGGACAGGGAATATGGCTACACCTTC. Its translation is CASNEDREYGYTF.

The chain recombines TRBV4-2 with TRBJ2-1, with 9 bases identical to TRBD2. CDR3 length equals 18 residues. CDR1 and CDR2 from the germline V gene are LGHNA and YNFKEQ. After removal of 1 base from V and 4 bases from J, the junction contained 11 bases not matched to a gene. In DNA, the CDR3 is TGTGCCAGCAGCCAAGCTAGTTTTGGCGGGAGGGGGTACAATGAGCAGTTCTTC. Translating gives CASSQASFGGRGYNEQFF.

The chain has TRBV14 and TRBJ1-2; TRBD1 agrees at 10 bases. The germline CDR1 and CDR2 sequences are SGHDN and FVKESK. CDR3 length equals 15 residues. V dropped 4 bases and J dropped 5; count of bases not matched to a gene: 7. The CDR3: CASSPKGQGVYGYTF. For the CDR3, the DNA is TGTGCCAGCAGCCCTAAAGGACAGGGGGTTTATGGCTACACCTTC.

V gene TRBV9 combines with J gene TRBJ1-1; D remains unclear. The V gene lost 0 bases and the J gene lost 6 bases, with 15 bases spanning the gap. This CDR3 spans 15 amino acids. CDR1 and CDR2 (germline): SGDLS, YYNGEE. Here the CDR3 reads CASSVAPGERAEAFF. The CDR3 DNA reads TGTGCCAGCAGCGTAGCTCCTGGGGAACGGGCTGAAGCTTTCTTT.

The chain employs TRBV27 and TRBJ2-7, with 9 bases matching TRBD2. This CDR3 region has 15 residues. V was clipped by 3 bases and J by 4 bases; unmatched bases: 7. Germline V gives CDR1 MNHEY, CDR2 SMNVEV (reference sequence). Written as DNA, the CDR3 is TGTGCCAGCAGTTTCAGGCCTAGCGGGAATTACGAGCAGTACGTC. This sequence encodes CASSFRPSGNYEQYV.

This chain links TRBV2 with TRBJ1-1; the match to TRBD1 covers 8 bases. This CDR3 contains 16 residues. Looked up from germline, CDR1 is SNHLY and CDR2 is FYNNEI. With V trimmed by 2 bases and J by 5 bases, 10 bases remained unmatched. The CDR3 nucleotides read TGTGCCAGCAGTGAAATCCAGGGGGCCAGGGAAACTGAAGCTTTCTTT. It yields the protein CASSEIQGARETEAFF.